Below, one TCR beta chain is given with its context. J was trimmed by 1 base and V by 2 bases; bases with no gene match: 0. The CDR3 runs to 14 residues. Germline loops: CDR1 MNHNY, CDR2 SVGAGI (reference sequence). The data belong to a study of blood T cell repertoires in COVID-19. Study information: T cells, B-cell-depleted T cells, or PBMCs supplied cDNA or gDNA.

Repertoires were generated with immunoSEQ multiplex PCR, while TCRdb's copy carries only in-frame clones and drops some. The sample records 200,000 to 250,000 clones, approximately 90% being singletons. The rearrangement joins TRBV6-6 to TRBJ1-2; 8 positions agree with TRBD1. The specimen was peripheral blood. The sequence came from a man aged 55 to 70 who had recovered from COVID-19. For the CDR3, the DNA is TGTGCCAGCAGTTACGGGACAGGTAACTATGGCTACACCTTC. Its translation: CASSYGTGNYGYTF.